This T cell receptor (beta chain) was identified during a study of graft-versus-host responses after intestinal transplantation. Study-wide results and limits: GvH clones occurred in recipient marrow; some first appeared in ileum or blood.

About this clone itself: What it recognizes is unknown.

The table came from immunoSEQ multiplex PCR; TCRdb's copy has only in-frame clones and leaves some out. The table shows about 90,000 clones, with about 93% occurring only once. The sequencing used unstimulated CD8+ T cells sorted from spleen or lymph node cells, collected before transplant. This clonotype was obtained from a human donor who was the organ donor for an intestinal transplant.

The CDR3 reads CASSFLDPAGYGYTF. In DNA, the CDR3 is TGCGCCAGCAGCTTCTTAGACCCGGCGGGCTATGGCTACACCTTC. The chain joins TRBV5-1 to TRBJ1-2; the D is unclear. CDR1 and CDR2 (germline): SGHRS, YFSETQ. V was shortened by 2 bases and J by 4 bases, with 15 bases between the two germline ends. The CDR3 is made up of 15 amino acids.